This entry lists 17 T cell receptor beta chains sequenced from one sample in a study of Graves' ophthalmopathy and Graves' hyperthyroidism. Beta-chain TCR CDR3 regions were amplified from RNA transcripts. First-round RT-PCR employed HTBI primers, with a second-round multiplex PCR after it. From the multiplex PCR reads, TCRdb called clonotypes with MiXCR, one entry per CDR3 protein. The data hold 150,000 to 200,000 distinct CDR3 sequences, with roughly two fifths observed a single time. The sample comprised peripheral blood. All receptors come from a man aged 30 to 45 with Graves' ophthalmopathy.

This clonotype was picked up many times. The chain uses TRBV29-1 and TRBJ1-3; 8 bases align to TRBD1. The CDR3 is made up of 14 amino acids. J lost 1 base, V lost 6 bases, and 5 bases had no gene match. Per the germline V gene, CDR1 is SQVTM and CDR2 is ANQGSEA. Written as DNA, the CDR3 is TGCAGCGTCGACAGGGGAGAATCTGGAAACACCATATATTTT. It specifies CSVDRGESGNTIYF.

This clonotype has at least ten counts. This chain connects TRBV13 to TRBJ2-7; 7 bases are shared with TRBD1. CDR3 size: 16 residues. Trimming took 2 bases from V and 7 from J; bases not matched to a gene: 14. Germline values: CDR1 PRHDT, CDR2 FYEKMQ (reference sequence). CDR3 loop: CASSLTGTDYVGEQYF. The DNA of the CDR3 is TGTGCCAGCAGCTTAACGGGGACAGACTACGTTGGGGAGCAGTACTTC.

This clonotype was detected only a few times. The rearrangement links TRBV7-2 to TRBJ1-1, with 9 bases that match TRBD1. The CDR3 has 14 amino acids. Germline V gene data show CDR1 as SGHTA and CDR2 as FQGNSA. The V and J ends lost 1 base and 6 bases, in that order; junction bases with no gene match: 3. The CDR3 protein is CASSLDRGLPEAFF. CDR3 bases: TGTGCCAGCAGCTTAGACAGGGGGCTACCTGAAGCTTTCTTT.

Turning to this clonotype: Here the CDR3 omits its conserved ending phenylalanine or tryptophan, so a read error is the likely source. No DNA is shown, since the ends of the CDR3 on it are uncertain; the CDR3 is the one TCRdb lists. The chain combines TRBV12-3 or TRBV12-4 with TRBJ1-2; TRBD1, the table's D call, was not compared with the DNA. The CDR3 is 13 residues long, ends included. The CDR3 here is CASSLSEGQTQTL.

This clonotype appeared many times. The chain uses TRBV6-2 or TRBV6-3 and TRBJ2-5; D ambiguous. The germline gives CDR1 MNHEY, CDR2 SVGEGT. This CDR3 has 12 residues. Trimming took 2 bases from V and 5 from J, leaving 6 bases between them. CDR3 sequence (DNA): TGTGCCAGCAGTTACGACTTTGAGACCCAGTACTTC. It codes for CASSYDFETQYF.

This clonotype came up a few times. The rearrangement links TRBV6-2 or TRBV6-3 to TRBJ2-5; D is possibly TRBD2 (6 bases). The CDR3 loop spans 14 amino acids. Between the trimmed V and J ends, which lost 6 bases and 5 bases, there was a span of 16 bases. CDR1 and CDR2 (germline): MNHEY, SVGEGT. CDR3 sequence (DNA): TGTGCCAGCAGCCCACGACGGAGCGGGGAGACCCAGTACTTC. Encoded protein: CASSPRRSGETQYF.

This clonotype was counted ten times or more. DNA for the CDR3: TGTGCCTGGAATCTAGCGGGGCTCTCCTACGAGCAGTACTTC. Translation gives CAWNLAGLSYEQYF. J is TRBJ2-7 and V is TRBV30, with 9 nucleotides matching TRBD2. CDR1 GTSNPN and CDR2 SVGIG come from the germline V gene (reference sequence). The trim removed 4 bases at V and 0 bases at J, leaving 4 bases unmatched. This CDR3 is built from 14 residues. The full variable domain, with the rest looked up from reference TRBV30 and TRBJ2-7, is SQTIHQWPATLVQPVGSPLSLECTVEGTSNPNLYWYRQAAGRGLQLLFYSVGIGQISSEVPQNLSASRPQDRQFILSSKKLLLSDSGFYLCAWNLAGLSYEQYFGPGTRLTVT.

The rearrangement links TRBV27 to TRBJ1-2, with D unclear. Germline V CDR1 and CDR2: MNHEY, SMNVEV (reference sequence). The CDR3 runs to 13 residues. V was trimmed by 2 bases and J by 2 bases, leaving 6 bases between them. Here the CDR3 reads CASSLKSNYGYTF. CDR3 DNA sequence: TGTGCCAGCAGTTTAAAGTCCAACTATGGCTACACCTTC.

This clonotype was seen many times. The chain links TRBV28 to TRBJ2-5; D perhaps matches TRBD1 (5 bases). The CDR3 consists of 15 residues. Germline CDR1 and CDR2: MDHEN and SYDVKM. Between the trimmed V and J ends, which lost 5 bases and 6 bases, there was a span of 19 bases. The CDR3 is CASSRTQGEGKTQYF. CDR3 coding DNA: TGTGCCAGCAGTCGCACCCAAGGGGAAGGGAAGACCCAGTACTTC.

The genes are TRBV6-1 and TRBJ2-7; 9 bases map to TRBD1. J lost 3 bases, V lost 1 base, and 10 bases had no gene match. The length of the CDR3 is 17 residues. Germline loops: CDR1 MNHNS, CDR2 SASEGT. This CDR3 reads CASSEGRPGQGLYEQYF. CDR3 nucleotides: TGTGCCAGCAGTGAAGGGCGACCGGGACAGGGTCTCTACGAGCAGTACTTC.

There are many counts of this clonotype. The chain uses TRBV27 and TRBJ1-2; D is perhaps TRBD1 (6 bases). Trimming shortened V by 5 bases and J by 4 bases, and 17 bases separated the two germline ends. Germline CDR1 reads MNHEY; CDR2 reads SMNVEV (reference sequence). The CDR3 covers 15 residues. The CDR3 DNA reads as TGTGCCAGCAGTGACCGGACAGATATGGCCTATGGCTACACCTTC. Protein: CASSDRTDMAYGYTF.

In this sample, this clonotype turned up many times. The rearrangement joins TRBV30 to TRBJ2-7; tentative D call: TRBD1 (5 bases). There are 12 residues in the CDR3. The V gene's germline CDR1 is GTSNPN and CDR2 SVGIG (reference sequence). V lost 5 bases and J lost 3, with 11 bases in between. This chain's CDR3 is CAWDQGSYEQYF. The CDR3 DNA follows: TGTGCCTGGGACCAGGGTAGCTACGAGCAGTACTTC.

This clonotype was observed many times. This chain joins TRBV24-1 and TRBJ2-2; TRBD1 matches at 7 bases. The CDR3 covers 19 residues. The V gene end was trimmed by 3 bases and the J gene end by 7 bases; junction bases not matched to a gene: 19. Germline V lookup: CDR1 KGHDR, CDR2 SFDVKD. The CDR3 nucleotides are TGTGCCACCAGTGATCCGCTCAAAGAGAAGACAGGGTTGATCGGGGAGCTGTTTTTT. Protein product: CATSDPLKEKTGLIGELFF.

V and J are TRBV12-3 or TRBV12-4 and TRBJ1-6; D may be TRBD1 (6 bases). The CDR3 consists of 15 residues. V lost 1 base and J lost 7, with 11 bases in between. The CDR3 nucleotides read TGTGCCAGCAGTTTAGTGACAGGCCCAAATTCACCCCTCCACTTT. This sequence encodes CASSLVTGPNSPLHF.

In this sample, this clonotype turned up a few times. The chain carries TRBV12-3 or TRBV12-4 and TRBJ2-5; 9 bases line up with TRBD1. The CDR3 sequence is 16 residues long. The V gene end was trimmed by 6 bases and the J gene end by 1 base; junction bases not matched to a gene: 9. In nucleotides, the CDR3 is TGTGCCAGCAGCCGTGACCGGGACAGGGCCCAAGAGACCCAGTACTTC. It yields the protein CASSRDRDRAQETQYF.

The chain couples TRBV12-3 or TRBV12-4 to TRBJ2-5; D is uncertain. The CDR3 has 13 amino acids. The ends were cut back, 3 bases at V and 5 bases at J, with 10 bases in the middle. DNA for the CDR3: TGTGCCAGCAGTTTCGGGTATCCGGAGACCCAGTACTTC. Translated, it gives CASSFGYPETQYF.

This clonotype came up many times. This chain links TRBV11-1 with TRBJ1-5, with unresolved D. Trimming removed 1 base from V and 7 bases from J, with 8 bases in between. CDR1 SGHAT and CDR2 FQDESV come from the germline V gene (reference sequence). The CDR3 loop spans 13 amino acids. The CDR3 sequence: CASSLEVSQPQHF. CDR3 DNA sequence: TGTGCCAGCAGCTTAGAGGTCAGCCAGCCCCAGCATTTT. The whole variable domain, filled in from reference TRBV11-1 and TRBJ1-5, reads EAEVAQSPRYKITEKSQAVAFWCDPISGHATLYWYRQILGQGPELLVQFQDESVVDDSQLPKDRFSAERLKGVDSTLKIQPAELGDSAMYLCASSLEVSQPQHFGDGTRLSIL.